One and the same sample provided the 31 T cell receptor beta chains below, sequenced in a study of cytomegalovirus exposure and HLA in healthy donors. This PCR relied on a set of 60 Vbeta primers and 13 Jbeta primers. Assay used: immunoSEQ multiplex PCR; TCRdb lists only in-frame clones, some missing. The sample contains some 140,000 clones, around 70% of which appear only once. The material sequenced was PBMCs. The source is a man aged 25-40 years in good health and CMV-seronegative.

The CDR3 sequence: CASSPTGDGETQYF. For the CDR3, the DNA is TGTGCCAGCTCACCGACAGGCGATGGGGAGACCCAGTACTTC. The rearrangement links TRBV18 to TRBJ2-5, with TRBD1 as a possible D gene (6 bases). The CDR3 contains 14 residues. The V gene lost 3 bases and the J gene lost 5 bases, with 13 bases spanning the gap. The germline gives CDR1 KGHSH, CDR2 LQKENI.

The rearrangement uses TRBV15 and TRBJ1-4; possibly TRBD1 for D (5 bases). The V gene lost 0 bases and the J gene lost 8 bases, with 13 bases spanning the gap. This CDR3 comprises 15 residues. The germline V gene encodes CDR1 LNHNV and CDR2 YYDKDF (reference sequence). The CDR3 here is CATSREGEGFEKLFF. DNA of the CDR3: TGTGCCACCAGCAGAGAAGGGGAGGGTTTCGAAAAACTGTTTTTT.

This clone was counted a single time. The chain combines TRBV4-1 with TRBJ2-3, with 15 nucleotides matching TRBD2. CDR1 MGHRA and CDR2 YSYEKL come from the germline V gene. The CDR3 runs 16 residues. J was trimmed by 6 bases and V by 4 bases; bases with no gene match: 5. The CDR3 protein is CASSLGLAGGRDTQYF. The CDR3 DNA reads TGCGCCAGCAGCCTCGGACTAGCGGGGGGGCGGGATACGCAGTATTTT.

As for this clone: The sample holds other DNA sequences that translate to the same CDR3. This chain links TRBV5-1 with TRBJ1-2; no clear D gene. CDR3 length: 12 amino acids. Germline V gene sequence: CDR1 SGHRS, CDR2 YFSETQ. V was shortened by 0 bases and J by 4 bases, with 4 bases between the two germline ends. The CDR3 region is CASSLDSYGYTF. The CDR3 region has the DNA TGCGCCAGCAGCTTGGACTCCTATGGCTACACCTTC.

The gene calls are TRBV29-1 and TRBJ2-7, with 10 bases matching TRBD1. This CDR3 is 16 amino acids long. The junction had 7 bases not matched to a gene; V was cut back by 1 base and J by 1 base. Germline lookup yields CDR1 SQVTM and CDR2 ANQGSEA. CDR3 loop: CSVEGFSGQGSYEQYF. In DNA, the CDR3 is TGCAGCGTTGAAGGCTTTTCGGGACAGGGGTCCTACGAGCAGTACTTC.

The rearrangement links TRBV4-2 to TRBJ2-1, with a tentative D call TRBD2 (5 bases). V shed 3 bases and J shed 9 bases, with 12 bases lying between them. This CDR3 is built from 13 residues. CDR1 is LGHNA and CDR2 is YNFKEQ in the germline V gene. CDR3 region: CASSQAGVPEQFF. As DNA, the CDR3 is TGTGCCAGCAGCCAGGCCGGGGTTCCTGAGCAGTTCTTC.

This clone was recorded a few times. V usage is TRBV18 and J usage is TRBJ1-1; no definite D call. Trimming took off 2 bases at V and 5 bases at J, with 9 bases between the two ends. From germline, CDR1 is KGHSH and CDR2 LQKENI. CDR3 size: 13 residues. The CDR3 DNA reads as TGTGCCAGCTCACCAGGCGGGGTTACTGAAGCTTTCTTT. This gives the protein CASSPGGVTEAFF.

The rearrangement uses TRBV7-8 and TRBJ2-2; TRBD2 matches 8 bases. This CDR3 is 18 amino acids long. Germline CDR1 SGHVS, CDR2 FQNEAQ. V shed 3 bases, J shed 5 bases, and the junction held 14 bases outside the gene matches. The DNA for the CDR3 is TGTGCCAGCAGCTTTCGGTCCAATAACTTAGCGGGAACCGGGGAGCTGTTTTTT. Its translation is CASSFRSNNLAGTGELFF.

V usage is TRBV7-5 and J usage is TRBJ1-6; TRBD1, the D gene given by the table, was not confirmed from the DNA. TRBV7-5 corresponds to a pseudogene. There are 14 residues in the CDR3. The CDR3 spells CARSPTSYNSPLHF. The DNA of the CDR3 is TGTGCCAGAAGCCCGACATCGTATAATTCACCCCTCCACTTT.

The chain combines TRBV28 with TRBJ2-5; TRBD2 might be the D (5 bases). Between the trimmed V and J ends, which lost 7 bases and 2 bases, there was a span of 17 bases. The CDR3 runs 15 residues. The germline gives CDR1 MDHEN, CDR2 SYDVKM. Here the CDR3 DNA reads TGTGCCAGCATCCCTGGAGGCATCGGGCAAGAGACCCAGTACTTC. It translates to CASIPGGIGQETQYF.

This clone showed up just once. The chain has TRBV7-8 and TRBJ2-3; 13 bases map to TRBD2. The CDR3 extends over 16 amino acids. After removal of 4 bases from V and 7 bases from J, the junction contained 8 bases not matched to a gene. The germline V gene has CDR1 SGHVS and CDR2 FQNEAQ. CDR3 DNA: TGTGCCAGCAGCTCCCGGACTAGCGGGGGTTTATATACGCAGTATTTT. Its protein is CASSSRTSGGLYTQYF.

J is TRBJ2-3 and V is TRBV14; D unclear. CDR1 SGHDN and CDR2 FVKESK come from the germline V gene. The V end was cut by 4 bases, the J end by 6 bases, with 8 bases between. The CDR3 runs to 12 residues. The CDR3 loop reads CASSPHRDTQYF. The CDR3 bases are TGTGCCAGCAGCCCCCACCGGGATACGCAGTATTTT.

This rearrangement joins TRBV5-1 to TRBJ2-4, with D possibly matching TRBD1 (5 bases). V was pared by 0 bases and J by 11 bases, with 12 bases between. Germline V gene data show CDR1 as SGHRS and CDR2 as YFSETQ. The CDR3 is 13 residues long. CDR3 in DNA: TGCGCCAGCAGCTTGGCTGGCAGGGTCCTTCAGTACTTC. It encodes CASSLAGRVLQYF.

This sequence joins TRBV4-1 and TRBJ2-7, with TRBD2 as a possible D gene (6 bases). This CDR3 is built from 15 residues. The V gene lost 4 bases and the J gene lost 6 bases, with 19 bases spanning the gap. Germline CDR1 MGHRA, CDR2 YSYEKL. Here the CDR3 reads CASSRTGTGVIEQYF. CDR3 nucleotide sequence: TGCGCCAGCAGCCGGACCGGGACGGGAGTGATCGAGCAGTACTTC.

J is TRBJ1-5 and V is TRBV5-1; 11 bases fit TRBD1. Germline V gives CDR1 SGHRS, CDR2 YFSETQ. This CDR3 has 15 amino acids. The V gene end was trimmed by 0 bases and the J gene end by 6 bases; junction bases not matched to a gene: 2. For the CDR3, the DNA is TGCGCCAGCAGCTTGGGGACAGGGGGCACTCAGCCCCAGCATTTT. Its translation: CASSLGTGGTQPQHF.

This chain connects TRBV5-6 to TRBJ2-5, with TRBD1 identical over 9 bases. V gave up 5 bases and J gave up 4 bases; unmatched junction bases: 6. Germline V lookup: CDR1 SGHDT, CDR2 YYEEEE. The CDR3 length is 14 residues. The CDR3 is CASSRDRAGETQYF. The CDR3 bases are TGTGCCAGCAGTCGGGACAGGGCAGGAGAGACCCAGTACTTC.

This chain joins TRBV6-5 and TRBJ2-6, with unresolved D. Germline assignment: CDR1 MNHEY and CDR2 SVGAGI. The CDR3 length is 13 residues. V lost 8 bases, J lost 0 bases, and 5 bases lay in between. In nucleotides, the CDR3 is TGTGCCAGCTACAACTCTGGGGCCAACGTCCTGACTTTC. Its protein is CASYNSGANVLTF.

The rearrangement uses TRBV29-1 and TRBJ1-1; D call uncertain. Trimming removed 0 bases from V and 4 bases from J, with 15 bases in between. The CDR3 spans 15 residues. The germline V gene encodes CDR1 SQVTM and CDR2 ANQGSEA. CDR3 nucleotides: TGCAGCGTTGAAGAAATGGCCCTAAGAGGCACTGAAGCTTTCTTT. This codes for CSVEEMALRGTEAFF.

CDR3 in DNA: TGTGCCAGTAGTAAGGACAGGGGAGATCTCTACGAGCAGTACTTC. Translation: CASSKDRGDLYEQYF. The chain joins TRBV19 to TRBJ2-7, with 9 bases fitting TRBD1. CDR3 size: 15 residues. J lost 3 bases, V lost 4 bases, and 7 bases had no gene match. Germline lookup yields CDR1 LNHDA and CDR2 SQIVND (reference sequence). Variable domain in full (rest from reference TRBV19 and TRBJ2-7): DGGITQSPKYLFRKEGQNVTLSCEQNLNHDAMYWYRQDPGQGLRLIYYSQIVNDFQKGDIAEGYSVSREKKESFPLTVTSAQKNPTAFYLCASSKDRGDLYEQYFGPGTRLTVT.

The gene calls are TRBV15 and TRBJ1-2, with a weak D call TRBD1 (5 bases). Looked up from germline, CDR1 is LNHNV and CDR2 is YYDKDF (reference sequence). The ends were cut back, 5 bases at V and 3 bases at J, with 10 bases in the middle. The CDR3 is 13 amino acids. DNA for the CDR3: TGTGCCACCAGCGGGAGGGGAGACTATGGCTACACCTTC. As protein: CATSGRGDYGYTF.

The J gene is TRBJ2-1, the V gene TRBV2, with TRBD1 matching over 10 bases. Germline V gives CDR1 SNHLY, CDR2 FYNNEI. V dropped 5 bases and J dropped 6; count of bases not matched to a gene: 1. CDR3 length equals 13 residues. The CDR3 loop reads CASSRTGGNEQFF. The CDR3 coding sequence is TGTGCCAGCAGTCGGACAGGGGGCAATGAGCAGTTCTTC.

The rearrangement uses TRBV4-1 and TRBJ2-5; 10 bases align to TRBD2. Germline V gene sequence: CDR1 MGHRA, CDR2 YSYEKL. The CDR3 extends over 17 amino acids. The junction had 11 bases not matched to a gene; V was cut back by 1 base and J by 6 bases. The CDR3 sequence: CASSQVGVSGGAKTQYF. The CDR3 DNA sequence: TGCGCCAGCAGCCAAGTAGGCGTCAGCGGGGGGGCCAAGACCCAGTACTTC.

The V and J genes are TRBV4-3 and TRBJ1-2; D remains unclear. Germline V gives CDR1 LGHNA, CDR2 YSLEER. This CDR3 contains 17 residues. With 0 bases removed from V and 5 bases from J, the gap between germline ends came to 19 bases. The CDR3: CASSQDRGGILQYGYTF. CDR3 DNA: TGCGCCAGCAGCCAAGATCGAGGCGGGATCTTACAATATGGCTACACCTTC.

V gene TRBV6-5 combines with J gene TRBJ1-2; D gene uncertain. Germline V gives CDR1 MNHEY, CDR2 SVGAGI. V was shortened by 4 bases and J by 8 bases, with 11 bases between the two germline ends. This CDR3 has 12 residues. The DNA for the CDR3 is TGTGCCAGCAGTTCGTCAGGTGGAGGCTACACCTTC. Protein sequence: CASSSSGGGYTF.

CDR3 region: CASSDFRNEQFF. CDR3 sequence (DNA): TGTGCCAGCAGTGATTTTAGAAATGAGCAGTTCTTC. The chain joins TRBV2 to TRBJ2-1; no clear D. The V gene lost 3 bases and the J gene lost 7 bases, with 7 bases spanning the gap. The CDR3 is 12 amino acids. The germline V gene has CDR1 SNHLY and CDR2 FYNNEI.

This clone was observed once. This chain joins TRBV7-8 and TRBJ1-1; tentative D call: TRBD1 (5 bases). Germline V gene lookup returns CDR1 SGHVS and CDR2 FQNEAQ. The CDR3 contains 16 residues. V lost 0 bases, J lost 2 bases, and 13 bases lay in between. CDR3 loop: CASSLANRQLNTEAFF. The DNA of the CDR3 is TGTGCCAGCAGCTTAGCCAACAGACAGCTTAACACTGAAGCTTTCTTT.

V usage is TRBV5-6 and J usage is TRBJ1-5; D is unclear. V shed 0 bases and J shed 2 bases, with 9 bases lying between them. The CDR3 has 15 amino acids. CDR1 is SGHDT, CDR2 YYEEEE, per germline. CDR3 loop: CASSLDGFGNQPQHF. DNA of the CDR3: TGTGCCAGCAGCTTGGACGGGTTCGGCAATCAGCCCCAGCATTTT.

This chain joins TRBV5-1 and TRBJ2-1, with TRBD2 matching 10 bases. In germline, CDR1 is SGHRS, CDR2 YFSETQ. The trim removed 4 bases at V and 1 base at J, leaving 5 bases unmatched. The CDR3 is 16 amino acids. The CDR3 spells CASSPTLAGSYNEQFF. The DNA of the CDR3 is TGCGCCAGCAGCCCTACACTAGCGGGGTCCTACAATGAGCAGTTCTTC.

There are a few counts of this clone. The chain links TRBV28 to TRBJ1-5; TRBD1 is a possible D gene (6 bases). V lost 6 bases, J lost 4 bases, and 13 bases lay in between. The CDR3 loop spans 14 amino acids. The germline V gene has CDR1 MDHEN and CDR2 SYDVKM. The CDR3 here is CASSGRGWNQPQHF. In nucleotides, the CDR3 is TGTGCCAGCAGCGGTAGGGGGTGGAATCAGCCCCAGCATTTT.

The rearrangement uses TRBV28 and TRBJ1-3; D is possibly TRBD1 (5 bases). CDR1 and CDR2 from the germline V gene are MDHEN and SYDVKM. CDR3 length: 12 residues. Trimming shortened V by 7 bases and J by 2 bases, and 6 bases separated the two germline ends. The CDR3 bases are TGTGCCAGCATAGGGGCTGGAAACACCATATATTTT. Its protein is CASIGAGNTIYF.

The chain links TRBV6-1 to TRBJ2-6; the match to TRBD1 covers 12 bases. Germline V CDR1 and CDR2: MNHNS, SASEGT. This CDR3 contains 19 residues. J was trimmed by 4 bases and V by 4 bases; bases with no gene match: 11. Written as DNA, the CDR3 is TGTGCCAGCAGTGTAAACTCTCCGGGACAGGGGGCGGGGGCCAACGTCCTGACTTTC. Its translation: CASSVNSPGQGAGANVLTF.